This T cell receptor (beta chain) was recovered during a study of shared clonotypes between healthy human individuals. Study context: The donor group consisted of two women and a few men, aged 18 to 49.

The germline V gene has CDR1 WSHSY and CDR2 SAAADI. Trimming shortened V by 8 bases and J by 4 bases, and 12 bases separated the two germline ends. The CDR3 consists of 13 residues. Scientists sequenced DNA from unsorted PBMC on ten immunoSEQ deep assay plates. Libraries were prepared by immunoSEQ multiplex PCR; TCRdb keeps only in-frame clonotypes and omits some of them. The data show roughly 500,000 clones, with 60% to 85% seen just once and 10% to 15% held by the top ten. The study enrolled healthy HIV-negative adults without recent acute infections or vaccinations as donors. Unsorted samples used roughly 99 million PBMCs for genomic DNA.

The rearrangement joins TRBV10-2 to TRBJ1-5; possible D gene TRBD1, 5 bases. The sample taken for sequencing was PBMCs. This TCR came from a woman between 40 and 55 years old in good health. Some clones in this sample may be carry-over from other donors' samples. Here the CDR3 reads CASGQGGNQPQHF. The CDR3 coding sequence is TGCGCCAGCGGGCAGGGAGGGAATCAGCCCCAGCATTTT.